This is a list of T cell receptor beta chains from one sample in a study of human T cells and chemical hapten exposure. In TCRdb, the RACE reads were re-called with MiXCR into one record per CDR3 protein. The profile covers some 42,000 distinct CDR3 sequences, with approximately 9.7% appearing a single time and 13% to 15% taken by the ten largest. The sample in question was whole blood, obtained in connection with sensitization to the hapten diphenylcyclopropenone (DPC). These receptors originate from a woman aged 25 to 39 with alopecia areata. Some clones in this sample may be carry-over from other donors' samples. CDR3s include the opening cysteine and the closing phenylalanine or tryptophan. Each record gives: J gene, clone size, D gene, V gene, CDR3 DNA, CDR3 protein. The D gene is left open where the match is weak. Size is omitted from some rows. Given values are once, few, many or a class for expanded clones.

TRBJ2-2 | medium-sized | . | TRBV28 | TGTGCCAGCAGTGACAATCTGGAAAACACCGGGGAGCTGTTTTTT | CASSDNLENTGELFF
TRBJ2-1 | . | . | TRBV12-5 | TGTGCTAGTGGTTTGGAAATAGGGGGCTCCTACAATGAGCAGTTCTTC | CASGLEIGGSYNEQFF
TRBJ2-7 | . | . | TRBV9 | TGTGCCAGCCGTATGGACCGTGGGTCCTACGAGCAGTACTTC | CASRMDRGSYEQYF
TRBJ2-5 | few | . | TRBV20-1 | TGCAGTGCCCCACAGGAGCCAGAGACCCAGTACTTC | CSAPQEPETQYF
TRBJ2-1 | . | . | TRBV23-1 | TGCGCCAGCAGTCACGTTTGTCCGGGACCCAGCTCCTACAATGAGCAGTTCTTC | CASSHVCPGPSSYNEQFF
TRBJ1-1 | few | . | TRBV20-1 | TGCAGTGCTAGAACTCTGGCTGTTACTGAAGCTTTCTTT | CSARTLAVTEAFF
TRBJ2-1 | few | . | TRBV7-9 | TGTGCCAGCAGCTCAGGCTCCTACAATGAGCAGTTCTTC | CASSSGSYNEQFF
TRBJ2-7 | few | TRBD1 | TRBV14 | TGTGCCAGCAGCCGCGGACAGGGGCCCACCTACGAGCAGTACTTC | CASSRGQGPTYEQYF
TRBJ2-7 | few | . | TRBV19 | TGTGCCAGTACCGCCGCGGGCTCCTACGAGCAGTACTTC | CASTAAGSYEQYF
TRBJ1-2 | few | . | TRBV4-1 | TGCGCCAGCAGCGACCCCCGCAGGGAAGCTAACTATGGCTACACCTTC | CASSDPRREANYGYTF
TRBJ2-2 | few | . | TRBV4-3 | TGCGCCAGCAGCCTAGCGGTAGGGCAGGACACCGGGGAGCTGTTTTTT | CASSLAVGQDTGELFF
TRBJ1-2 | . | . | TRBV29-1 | TGCAGCGTTGAAAGGGCGGCCTTATATGGCTACACCTTC | CSVERAALYGYTF
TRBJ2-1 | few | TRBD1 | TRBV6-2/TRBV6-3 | TGTGCCAGCAGAACCGCAGGGGGCAGGGGTGGTACTGAGCAGTTCTTC | CASRTAGGRGGTEQFF
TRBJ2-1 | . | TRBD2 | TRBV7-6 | TGTGCCAGCAGCTCCCTAGCGGGGGGTTACAATGAGCAGTTCTTC | CASSSLAGGYNEQFF
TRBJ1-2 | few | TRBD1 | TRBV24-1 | TGTGCCACCAGTGACCACCGGGACAGGTCCCCCGGCGGCTACACCTTC | CATSDHRDRSPGGYTF
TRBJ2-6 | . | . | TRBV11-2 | TGTGCCAGCAGCTTACTTCGTAGGACAGCCCGCTCTGGGGCCAACGTCCTGACTTTC | CASSLLRRTARSGANVLTF
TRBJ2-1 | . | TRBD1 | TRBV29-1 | TGCAGCGTTGAAGTGACAGGGAATGAGCAGTTCTTC | CSVEVTGNEQFF
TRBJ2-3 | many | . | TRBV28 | TGTGCCAGCAGTTTACCCGGGCAGGGCTCTGGAGATACGCAGTATTTT | CASSLPGQGSGDTQYF
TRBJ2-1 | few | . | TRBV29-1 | TGCAGCGTTGAAGATGTAGAGACAGCCTACAATGAGCAGTTCTTC | CSVEDVETAYNEQFF
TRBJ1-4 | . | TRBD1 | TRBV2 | TGTGCCAGCAGTGGTGACGGACAGGGAAGGGCACTGTTTTTT | CASSGDGQGRALFF
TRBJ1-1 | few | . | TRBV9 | TGTGCCAGCAGCGTAGCTCCGGTGAACACTGAAGCTTTCTTT | CASSVAPVNTEAFF
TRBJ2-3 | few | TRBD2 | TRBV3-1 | TGTGCCAGCAGCTACGGGACTAGCGGGGGCACAGATACGCAGTATTTT | CASSYGTSGGTDTQYF
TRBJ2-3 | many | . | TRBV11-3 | TGTGCCAGCAGCCTGCACACAGATACGCAGTATTTT | CASSLHTDTQYF
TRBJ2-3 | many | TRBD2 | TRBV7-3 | TGTGCCAGCAGCATCTTAGCGGGGGGGCCGGCAGATACGCAGTATTTT | CASSILAGGPADTQYF
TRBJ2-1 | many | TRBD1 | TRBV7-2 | TGTGCCAGCAGCTCCCGGGACAGGGATCCGCAGTTCTTC | CASSSRDRDPQFF
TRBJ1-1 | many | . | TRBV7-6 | TGTGCCAGCAGACCGAGGGGAGGCGCGACTGAAGCTTTCTTT | CASRPRGGATEAFF
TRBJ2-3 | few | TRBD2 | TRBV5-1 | TGCGCCAGCAGCTCGGGCGGTAGCGGGGGGGAGGAAACGCAGTATTTT | CASSSGGSGGEETQYF
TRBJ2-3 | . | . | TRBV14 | TGTGCCAGCAGTTCAACCCCGGGAACGCAGTATTTT | CASSSTPGTQYF
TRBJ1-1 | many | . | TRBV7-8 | TGTGCCAGCAGCCCTTGGACCGGGAACACTGAAGCTTTCTTT | CASSPWTGNTEAFF
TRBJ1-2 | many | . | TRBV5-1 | TGCGCCAGCAGGACAGAGACCTATGGCTACACCTTC | CASRTETYGYTF
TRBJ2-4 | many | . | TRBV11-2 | TGTGCCAGCAGCTTGGGCCAGAACAAAAACATTCAGTACTTC | CASSLGQNKNIQYF
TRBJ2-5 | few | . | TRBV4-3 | TGCGCCAGCAGCCAAGATCTTAAGAGGGGACAAGAGACCCAGTACTTC | CASSQDLKRGQETQYF
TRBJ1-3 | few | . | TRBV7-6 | TGTGCCAGCAGCCTTCAGGCGGGCTCTGGAAACACCATATATTTT | CASSLQAGSGNTIYF
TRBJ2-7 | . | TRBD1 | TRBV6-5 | TGTGCCAGCAGCCCGGCGGACAGGGAGAATGAACAGTACTTC | CASSPADRENEQYF
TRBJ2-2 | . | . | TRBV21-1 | TGTGCCAGCAGCGTTAGCGGGGAGCTGTTTTTT | CASSVSGELFF
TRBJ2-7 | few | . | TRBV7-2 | TGTGCCAGCAGCTCCGGACGAGGCTACGAGCAGTACTTC | CASSSGRGYEQYF
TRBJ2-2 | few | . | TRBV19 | TGTGCCAGTAGATCCTACACCGGGGAGCTGTTTTTT | CASRSYTGELFF
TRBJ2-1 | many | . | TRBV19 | TGTGCCAGTATGCGCGGGTCCAAGCAGTTCTTC | CASMRGSKQFF
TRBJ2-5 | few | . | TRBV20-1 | TGCAGTTTCGGGGCTTCGACCCAAGAGACCCAGTACTTC | CSFGASTQETQYF
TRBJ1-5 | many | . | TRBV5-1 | TGCGCCAGCAGCTTTGACAGCGGAAATCAGCCCCAGCATTTT | CASSFDSGNQPQHF
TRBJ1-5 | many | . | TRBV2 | TGTGCCAGCAGTGAAACCAGGGTAGGCAATCAGCCCCAGCATTTT | CASSETRVGNQPQHF
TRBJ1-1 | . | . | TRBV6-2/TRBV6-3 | TGTGCCAGCAGTTACCTCGGGGACACTGAAGCTTTCTTT | CASSYLGDTEAFF
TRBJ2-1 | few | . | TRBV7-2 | TGTGCCAGCAGCTTAGATTTGGGGGGTATCTACAATGAGCAGTTCTTC | CASSLDLGGIYNEQFF
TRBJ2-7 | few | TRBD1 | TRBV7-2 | TGTGCCAGCAGCCCCGACAGGGGGTGGTACTTC | CASSPDRGWYF
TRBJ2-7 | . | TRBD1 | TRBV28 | TGTGCCAGCAGCTCCGACAGGGGTGGTTATTACGAGCAGTACTTC | CASSSDRGGYYEQYF
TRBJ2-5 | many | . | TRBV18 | TGTGCCAGCTCACCATCGGGGCTCGAGACCCAGTACTTC | CASSPSGLETQYF
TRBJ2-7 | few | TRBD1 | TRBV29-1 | TGCAGCGTTGCACAGGGGAACCACGAGCAGTACTTC | CSVAQGNHEQYF
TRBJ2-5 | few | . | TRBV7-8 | TGTGCCAGCAGCCCGAGGGAGACTCAAGAGACCCAGTACTTC | CASSPRETQETQYF
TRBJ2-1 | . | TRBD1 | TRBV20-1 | TGCAGTGCTAACCCCGGGACAGTCAATGAGCAGTTCTTC | CSANPGTVNEQFF
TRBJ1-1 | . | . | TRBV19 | TGTGCCAGTTCACGTGGGGGGAACACTGAAGCTTTCTTT | CASSRGGNTEAFF
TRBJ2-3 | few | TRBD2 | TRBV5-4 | TGTGCCAGCAGCGGGGGACTAGCCCAGGCAGATACGCAGTATTTT | CASSGGLAQADTQYF
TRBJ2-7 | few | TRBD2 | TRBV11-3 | TGTGCCAGCATCGAACCGGGACTAACCTACGAGCAGTACTTC | CASIEPGLTYEQYF
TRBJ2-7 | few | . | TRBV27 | TGTGCCAGCAGTTTGTGGGGAAAATCCTACGAGCAGTACTTC | CASSLWGKSYEQYF
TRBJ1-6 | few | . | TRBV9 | TGTGCCAGCAGCGAATACAGGGACGCTTCACCCCTCCACTTT | CASSEYRDASPLHF